These 2 T cell receptor beta chains were sequenced from one sample in a study of blood T cells in healthy people across ages. The use of a sample-barcoded 5' primer and a J-beta primer mix characterized a second PCR of roughly 7 to 12 cycles. One entry per CDR3 protein, called by TCRdb with MiXCR from the 5' RACE reads. In the table there are fewer than 1,200,000 distinct CDR3 sequences, 20% to 25% of which are singletons. This same sample was also taken into another study, of T cells of mothers and their children.

The specimen was blood. The receptors originated from a girl aged 2 to 9 in good health.

This clonotype was found a few times. V and J are TRBV6-6 and TRBJ1-5, with D hard to call. CDR3 length: 13 residues. Between the trimmed V and J ends, which lost 8 bases and 4 bases, there was a span of 12 bases. Looked up from germline, CDR1 is MNHNY and CDR2 is SVGAGI (reference sequence). CDR3 nucleotides: TGTGCCAGCGTCACGTTCGAAAATCAGCCCCAGCATTTT. This sequence encodes CASVTFENQPQHF.

Points on this clonotype: Sequence at one end of the junction differs from germline and may be a read error. The V and J genes are TRBV7-2 and TRBJ2-7, with TRBD2 identical over 12 bases. Looked up from germline, CDR1 is SGHTA and CDR2 is FQGNSA. This CDR3 is built from 14 residues. In DNA form, the CDR3 reads TGTGCCAGCAGCCTTGGACTAGCGGGATCAGTCCGGCACTTC. This gives the protein CASSLGLAGSVRHF.